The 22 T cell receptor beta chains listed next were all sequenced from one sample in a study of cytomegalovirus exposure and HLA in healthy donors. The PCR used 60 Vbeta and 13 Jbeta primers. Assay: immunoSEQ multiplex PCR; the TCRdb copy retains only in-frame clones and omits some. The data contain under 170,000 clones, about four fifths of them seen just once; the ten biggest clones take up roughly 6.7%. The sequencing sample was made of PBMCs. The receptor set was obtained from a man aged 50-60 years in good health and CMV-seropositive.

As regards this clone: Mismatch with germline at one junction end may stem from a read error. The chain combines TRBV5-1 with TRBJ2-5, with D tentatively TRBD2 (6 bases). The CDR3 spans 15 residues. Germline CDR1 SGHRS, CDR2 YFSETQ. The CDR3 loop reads CASNLGPGARETQYF. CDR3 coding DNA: TGCGCCAGCAACTTGGGTCCGGGAGCGAGGGAGACCCAGTACTTC.

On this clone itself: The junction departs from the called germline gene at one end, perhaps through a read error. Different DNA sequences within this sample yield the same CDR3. The chain's CDR3 is CASSLTRRAGPYGYTF. In DNA form, the CDR3 reads TGCGCCAGCAGCTTGACCCGGAGGGCCGGACCCTATGGCTACACCTTC. V gene TRBV5-8 combines with J gene TRBJ1-2; D unresolved. There are 16 residues in the CDR3. Germline loops: CDR1 SGHTS, CDR2 YDEGEE.

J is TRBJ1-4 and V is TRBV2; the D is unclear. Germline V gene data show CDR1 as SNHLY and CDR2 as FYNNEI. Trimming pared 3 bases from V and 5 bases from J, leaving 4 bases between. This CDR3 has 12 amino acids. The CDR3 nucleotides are TGTGCCAGCAGTGACAGAAATGAAAAACTGTTTTTT. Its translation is CASSDRNEKLFF.

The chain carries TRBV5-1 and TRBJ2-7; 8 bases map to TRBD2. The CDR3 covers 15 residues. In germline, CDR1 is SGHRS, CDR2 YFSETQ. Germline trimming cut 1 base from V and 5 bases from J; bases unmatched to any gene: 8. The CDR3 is CASSLSGGPRDEQYF. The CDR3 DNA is TGCGCCAGCAGCTTGAGCGGGGGCCCTCGGGACGAGCAGTACTTC.

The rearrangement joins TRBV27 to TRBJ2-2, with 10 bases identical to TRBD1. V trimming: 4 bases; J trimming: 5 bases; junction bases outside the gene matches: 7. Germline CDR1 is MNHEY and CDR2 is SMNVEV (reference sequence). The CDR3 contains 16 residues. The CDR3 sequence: CASSSSRDRGTGELFF. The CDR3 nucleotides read TGTGCCAGCAGTTCAAGCAGGGACAGGGGTACCGGGGAGCTGTTTTTT.

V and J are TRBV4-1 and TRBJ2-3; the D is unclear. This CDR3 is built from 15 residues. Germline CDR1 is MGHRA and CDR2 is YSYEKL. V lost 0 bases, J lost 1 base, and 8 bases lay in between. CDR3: CASSQDHFGTDTQYF. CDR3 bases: TGCGCCAGCAGCCAAGATCACTTCGGCACAGATACGCAGTATTTT.

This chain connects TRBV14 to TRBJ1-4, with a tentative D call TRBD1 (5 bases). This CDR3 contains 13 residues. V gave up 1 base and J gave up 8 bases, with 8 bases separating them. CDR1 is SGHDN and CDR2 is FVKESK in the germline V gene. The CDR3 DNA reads TGTGCCAGCAGCCAAGTAGGGGCCGAAAAACTGTTTTTT. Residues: CASSQVGAEKLFF.

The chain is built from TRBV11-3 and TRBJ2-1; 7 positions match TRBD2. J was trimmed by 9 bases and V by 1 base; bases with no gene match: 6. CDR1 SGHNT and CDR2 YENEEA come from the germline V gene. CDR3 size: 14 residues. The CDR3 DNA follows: TGTGCCAGCAGCTTAGTTGGGAGGGCCGGTGAGCAGTTCTTC. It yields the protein CASSLVGRAGEQFF.

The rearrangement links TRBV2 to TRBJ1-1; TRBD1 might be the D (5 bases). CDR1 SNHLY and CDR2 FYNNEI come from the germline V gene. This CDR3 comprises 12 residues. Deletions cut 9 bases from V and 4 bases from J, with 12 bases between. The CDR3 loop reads CASSRESTEAFF. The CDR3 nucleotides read TGTGCCAGTTCCAGGGAAAGCACTGAAGCTTTCTTT.

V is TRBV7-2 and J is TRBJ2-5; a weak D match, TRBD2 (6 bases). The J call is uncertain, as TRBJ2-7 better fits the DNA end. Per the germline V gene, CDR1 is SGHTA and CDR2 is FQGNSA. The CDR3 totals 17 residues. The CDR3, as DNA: TGTGCCAGCAGCTTACGGGTGAGCGGAGGGTTCACCTACGAGCAGTACTTC. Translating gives CASSLRVSGGFTYEQYF.

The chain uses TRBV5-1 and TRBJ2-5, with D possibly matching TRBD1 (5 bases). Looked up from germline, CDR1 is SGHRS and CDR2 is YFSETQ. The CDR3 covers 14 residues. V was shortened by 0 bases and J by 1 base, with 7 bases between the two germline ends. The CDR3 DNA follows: TGCGCCAGCAGCTTGGTAGGGGCCCAAGAGACCCAGTACTTC. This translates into CASSLVGAQETQYF.

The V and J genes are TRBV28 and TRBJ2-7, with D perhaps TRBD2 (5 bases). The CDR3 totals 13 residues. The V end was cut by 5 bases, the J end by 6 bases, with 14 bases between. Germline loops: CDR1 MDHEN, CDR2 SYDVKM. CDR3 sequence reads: CASSLTDSTEQYF. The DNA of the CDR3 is TGTGCCAGCAGTCTCACGGACTCAACCGAGCAGTACTTC.

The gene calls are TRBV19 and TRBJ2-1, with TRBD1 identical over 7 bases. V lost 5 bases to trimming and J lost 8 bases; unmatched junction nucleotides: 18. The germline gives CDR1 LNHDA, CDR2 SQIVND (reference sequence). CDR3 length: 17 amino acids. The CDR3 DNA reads TGTGCCAGTAGTCTACGACAGGGTTACGGTTCTATCTATGAGCAGTTCTTC. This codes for CASSLRQGYGSIYEQFF.

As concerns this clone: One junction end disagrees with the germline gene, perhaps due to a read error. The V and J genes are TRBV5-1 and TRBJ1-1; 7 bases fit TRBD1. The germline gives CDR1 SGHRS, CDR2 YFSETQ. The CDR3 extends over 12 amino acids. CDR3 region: CASRLQGTEAFF. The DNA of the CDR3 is TGCGCCAGCCGCTTACAGGGGACTGAAGCTTTCTTT.

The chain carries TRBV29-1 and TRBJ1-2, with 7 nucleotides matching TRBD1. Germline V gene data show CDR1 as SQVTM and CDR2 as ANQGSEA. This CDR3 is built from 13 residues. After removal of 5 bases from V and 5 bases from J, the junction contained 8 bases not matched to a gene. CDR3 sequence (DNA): TGCAGCGTTAACACAGGGGCCGAGTATGGCTACACCTTC. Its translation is CSVNTGAEYGYTF.

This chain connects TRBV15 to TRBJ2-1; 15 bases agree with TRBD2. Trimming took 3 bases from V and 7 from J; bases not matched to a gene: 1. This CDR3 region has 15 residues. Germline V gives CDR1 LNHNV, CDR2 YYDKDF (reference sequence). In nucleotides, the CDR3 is TGTGCCACCAGCAGGGGGACTAGCGGGGGGAATGAGCAGTTCTTC. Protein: CATSRGTSGGNEQFF. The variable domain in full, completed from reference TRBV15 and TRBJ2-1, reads DAMVIQNPRYQVTQFGKPVTLSCSQTLNHNVMYWYQQKSSQAPKLLFHYYDKDFNNEADTPDNFQSRRPNTSFCFLDIRSPGLGDTAMYLCATSRGTSGGNEQFFGPGTRLTVL.

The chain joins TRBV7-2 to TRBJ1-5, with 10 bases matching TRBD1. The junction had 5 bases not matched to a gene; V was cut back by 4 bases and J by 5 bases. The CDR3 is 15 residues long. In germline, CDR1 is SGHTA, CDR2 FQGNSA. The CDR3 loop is CASSYDGTGDQPQHF. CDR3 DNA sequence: TGTGCCAGCAGCTACGATGGGACAGGGGATCAGCCCCAGCATTTT.

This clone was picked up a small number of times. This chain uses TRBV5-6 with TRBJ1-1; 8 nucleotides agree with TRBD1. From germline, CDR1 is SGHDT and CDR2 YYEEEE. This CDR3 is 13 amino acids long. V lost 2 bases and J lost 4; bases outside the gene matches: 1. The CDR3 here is CASSFDRGTEAFF. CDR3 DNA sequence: TGTGCCAGCAGCTTTGACAGGGGCACTGAAGCTTTCTTT.

The CDR3 loop reads CASSPIGQGLTEAFF. CDR3 sequence (DNA): TGTGCCAGCTCACCAATAGGACAGGGGCTGACTGAAGCTTTCTTT. The chain recombines TRBV18 with TRBJ1-1; 9 bases are a match to TRBD1. V lost 2 bases, J lost 5 bases, and 6 bases stayed unmatched. The CDR3 length is 15 residues. Per germline, CDR1 KGHSH and CDR2 LQKENI.

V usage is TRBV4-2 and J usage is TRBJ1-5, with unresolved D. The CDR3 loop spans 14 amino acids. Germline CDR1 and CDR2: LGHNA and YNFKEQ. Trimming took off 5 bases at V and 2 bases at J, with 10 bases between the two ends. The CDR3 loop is CASSALGGNQPQHF. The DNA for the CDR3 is TGTGCCAGCAGCGCCTTAGGAGGCAATCAGCCCCAGCATTTT.

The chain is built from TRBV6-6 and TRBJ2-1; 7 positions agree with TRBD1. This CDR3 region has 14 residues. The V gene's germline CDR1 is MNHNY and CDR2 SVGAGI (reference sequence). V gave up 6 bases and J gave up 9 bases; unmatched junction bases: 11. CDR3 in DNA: TGTGCCAGCAGACCTCCGGGACAGATGAGTGAGCAGTTCTTC. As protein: CASRPPGQMSEQFF.

In DNA form, the CDR3 reads TGTGCCAGCAGCTTGGCTGCAGGCTCCTACAATGAGCAGTTCTTC. Its translation is CASSLAAGSYNEQFF. The chain joins TRBV5-4 to TRBJ2-1; no reliable D call. The CDR3 is made up of 15 amino acids. The V end lost 0 bases, the J end lost 0 bases, and 7 bases lay between the germline ends. Germline V lookup: CDR1 SGHNT, CDR2 YYREEE (reference sequence).